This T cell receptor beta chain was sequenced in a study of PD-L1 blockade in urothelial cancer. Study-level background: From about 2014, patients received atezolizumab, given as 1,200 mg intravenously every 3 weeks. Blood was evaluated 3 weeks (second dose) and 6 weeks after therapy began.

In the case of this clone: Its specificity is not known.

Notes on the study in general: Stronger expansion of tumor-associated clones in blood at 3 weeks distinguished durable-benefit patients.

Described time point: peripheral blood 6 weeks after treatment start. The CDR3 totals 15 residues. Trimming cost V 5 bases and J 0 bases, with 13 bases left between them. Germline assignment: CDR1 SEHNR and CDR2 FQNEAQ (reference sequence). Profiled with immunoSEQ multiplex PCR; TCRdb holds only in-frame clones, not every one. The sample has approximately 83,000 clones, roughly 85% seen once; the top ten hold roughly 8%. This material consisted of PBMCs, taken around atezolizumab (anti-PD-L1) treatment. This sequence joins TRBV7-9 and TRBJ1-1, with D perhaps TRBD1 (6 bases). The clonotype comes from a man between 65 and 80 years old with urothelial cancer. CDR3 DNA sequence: TGTGCCAGCAGCCCACAACAGGGAATGAACACTGAAGCTTTCTTT. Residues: CASSPQQGMNTEAFF.